What follows are 15 T cell receptor beta chains derived from one specimen sequenced in a study of regulatory T cells in long-lasting Graves disease. iRepertoire HTBI primers and Arm-PCR of CDR3 regions built TCR beta libraries. TCRdb independently ran MiXCR on the multiplex PCR reads; one entry per CDR3 protein. The top ten clones hold 30% of a sample with 360,000 or so distinct CDR3 sequences, roughly a sixth of them seen once. Stated time point: newly diagnosed GD, antithyroid drugs for less than 3 months. The TCR library used RNA extracted from PBMCs. The sample also formed part of further work on T cells in Graves' hyperthyroidism and ophthalmopathy.

This specimen consisted of peripheral blood mononuclear cells (PBMCs), obtained at new diagnosis, from a patient treated with antithyroid drugs. Receptors were obtained from a man between 40 and 49 years old with Graves disease.

In this sample, this clonotype turned up once. Being one base from a much bigger clone, this may be a read error. The conserved closing phenylalanine or tryptophan is absent in this CDR3, likely reflecting a read error. CDR3 nucleotides: TGTGCCTGGAGTCCCGGGAACACCGGGGAGCTGTTTCTT. The encoded protein is CAWSPGNTGELFL. J is TRBJ2-2 and V is TRBV30; D remains unclear. Trimming shortened V by 2 bases and J by 1 base, and 5 bases separated the two germline ends. This CDR3 has 13 amino acids. Germline loops: CDR1 GTSNPN, CDR2 SVGIG (reference sequence).

This clonotype occurred many times. The chain couples TRBV7-3 to TRBJ2-1, with D unresolved. The CDR3 is made up of 15 amino acids. V was trimmed by 5 bases and J by 0 bases, leaving 11 bases between them. Per germline, CDR1 SGHTA and CDR2 FQGTGA. DNA of the CDR3: TGTGCCAGCAGCATGCAGGTCCGCTCCTACAATGAGCAGTTCTTC. This codes for CASSMQVRSYNEQFF.

This clonotype was observed many times. The rearrangement uses TRBV6-5 and TRBJ1-4, with a tentative D call TRBD1 (5 bases). Germline lookup yields CDR1 MNHEY and CDR2 SVGAGI. The CDR3 covers 16 residues. V was trimmed by 1 base and J by 5 bases, leaving 14 bases between them. CDR3: CASSYFRRGINEKLFF. CDR3 nucleotides: TGTGCCAGCAGTTACTTTCGTCGGGGCATCAATGAAAAACTGTTTTTT.

As for this clonotype: Just one base apart from a much larger clone, this may be a read error. In this CDR3 the conserved last residue, phenylalanine or tryptophan, is missing, so a read error is likely. The chain uses TRBV6-5 and TRBJ1-5; D gene unclear. Per germline, CDR1 MNHEY and CDR2 SVGAGI. V was clipped by 4 bases and J by 2 bases, with 12 bases between them. CDR3 length equals 15 residues. The CDR3 nucleotides read TGTGCCAGCAGTTTGGACCCGGTGGGCAATCAGCCCCAGCATTTG. It encodes CASSLDPVGNQPQHL.

This clonotype was observed at least ten times. The chain couples TRBV20-1 to TRBJ1-6; maybe TRBD1 (6 bases). The CDR3 covers 16 residues. Trimming took off 3 bases at V and 3 bases at J, with 15 bases between the two ends. From germline, CDR1 is DFQATT and CDR2 SNEGSKA (reference sequence). The CDR3 region has the DNA TGCAGTGCTAGGGCACTTGGGGGCGACTATAATTCACCCCTCCACTTT. Translating gives CSARALGGDYNSPLHF.

CDR3 loop: CSVASGPDGYTF. DNA for the CDR3: TGCAGCGTTGCCTCAGGCCCCGATGGCTACACCTTC. The chain carries TRBV29-1 and TRBJ1-2; D remains ambiguous. The CDR3 consists of 12 residues. Germline CDR1 reads SQVTM; CDR2 reads ANQGSEA. Between the trimmed V and J ends, which lost 4 bases and 6 bases, there was a span of 12 bases.

This clonotype was seen many times. The chain links TRBV28 to TRBJ2-1; D ambiguous. The V end was cut by 2 bases, the J end by 4 bases, with 12 bases between. This CDR3 has 15 amino acids. The germline V gene encodes CDR1 MDHEN and CDR2 SYDVKM. CDR3 bases: TGTGCCAGCAGTTTACCTCTTGGAGCTTACAATGAGCAGTTCTTC. This sequence encodes CASSLPLGAYNEQFF.

This chain uses TRBV9 with TRBJ1-1; D is ambiguous. The CDR3 sequence is 12 residues long. Germline CDR1 and CDR2: SGDLS and YYNGEE. V was shortened by 0 bases and J by 7 bases, with 7 bases between the two germline ends. CDR3 sequence: CASSVGTSEAFF. CDR3 sequence (DNA): TGTGCCAGCAGCGTAGGGACGAGTGAAGCTTTCTTT. Full variable domain (outside the CDR3, taken from reference TRBV9 and TRBJ1-1): DSGVTQTPKHLITATGQRVTLRCSPRSGDLSVYWYQQSLDQGLQFLIQYYNGEERAKGNILERFSAQQFPDLHSELNLSSLELGDSALYFCASSVGTSEAFFGQGTRLTVV.

In its sample, this clonotype was seen many times. The rearrangement uses TRBV7-9 and TRBJ2-3; 10 positions agree with TRBD1. The V gene end was trimmed by 6 bases and the J gene end by 1 base; junction bases not matched to a gene: 4. The germline V gene encodes CDR1 SEHNR and CDR2 FQNEAQ (reference sequence). This CDR3 region has 15 residues. CDR3 in DNA: TGTGCCAGCAGGACCGGGACAGGGGGCACAGATACGCAGTATTTT. Its translation: CASRTGTGGTDTQYF. Supplemented by reference TRBV7-9 and TRBJ2-3, the full variable domain reads DTGVSQNPRHKITKRGQNVTFRCDPISEHNRLYWYRQTLGQGPEFLTYFQNEAQLEKSRLLSDRFSAERPKGSFSTLEIQRTEQGDSAMYLCASRTGTGGTDTQYFGPGTRLTVL.

This chain connects TRBV4-1 to TRBJ1-2; the D gene is possibly TRBD1 (6 bases). V was shortened by 6 bases and J by 1 base, with 12 bases between the two germline ends. The CDR3 covers 14 residues. Germline CDR1 reads MGHRA; CDR2 reads YSYEKL. The CDR3 sequence is CASSPRGDNYGYTF. The CDR3 bases are TGCGCCAGCAGTCCCAGGGGCGATAACTATGGCTACACCTTC.

The CDR3 region is CASSYQGGSSGLYGYTF. As DNA, the CDR3 is TGTGCCAGCAGTTACCAAGGCGGATCCTCGGGGCTCTATGGCTACACCTTC. J is TRBJ1-2 and V is TRBV6-5; the D gene is possibly TRBD1 (5 bases). V lost 2 bases and J 4 bases, leaving 20 bases between the germline ends. CDR3 length: 17 amino acids. Germline CDR1 MNHEY, CDR2 SVGAGI.

This clonotype qualifies as medium-sized. The chain recombines TRBV5-1 with TRBJ2-3; D possibly corresponds to TRBD2 (6 bases). Germline CDR1 and CDR2: SGHRS and YFSETQ. The V end was cut by 4 bases, the J end by 2 bases, with 14 bases between. This CDR3 contains 15 residues. As DNA, the CDR3 is TGCGCCAGCAGCCCGGCCCGGGACTTCACAGATACGCAGTATTTT. Amino acid sequence: CASSPARDFTDTQYF.

This clonotype was recorded many times. The chain couples TRBV2 to TRBJ2-3; 10 bases align to TRBD1. CDR1 and CDR2 from the germline V gene are SNHLY and FYNNEI. The length of the CDR3 is 14 residues. J gave up 4 bases and V 7 bases, and 5 bases lay outside the gene matches. The CDR3 spells CASTRDRGSDTQYF. CDR3 coding DNA: TGTGCCAGCACTCGGGACAGGGGCTCAGATACGCAGTATTTT.

This clonotype has a handful of counts. The gene calls are TRBV7-2 and TRBJ2-3; D not resolved. Trimming took off 8 bases at V and 2 bases at J, with 20 bases between the two ends. The CDR3 is made up of 16 amino acids. Germline CDR1 SGHTA, CDR2 FQGNSA. CDR3 region: CASPRKGPTFTDTQYF. The DNA of the CDR3 is TGTGCCAGCCCCAGGAAGGGTCCGACGTTCACAGATACGCAGTATTTT.

For this clonotype: This may be a read error, as it is one base from a much larger clone. The chain is built from TRBV28 and TRBJ1-4; D is unresolved. Germline V gene lookup returns CDR1 MDHEN and CDR2 SYDVKM. The CDR3 runs 12 residues. The CDR3 DNA reads as TGTGTCAGCATATCGGGAGATGAAAAACTGTTTTTT. Its protein product is CVSISGDEKLFF.